This T cell receptor (beta chain) derives from a study of T cell repertoires in cytomegalovirus infection. For the study at large: Recently identified HLA-C-restricted and well-studied HLA-B-restricted CMV epitopes were used. Public signatures in TCR beta pointed to CMV infection and matching HLA type.

The ends were cut back, 0 bases at V and 3 bases at J, with 12 bases in the middle. The CDR3 contains 17 residues. The V gene's germline CDR1 is MNHNS and CDR2 SASEGT. General study results and limits: CMV-specific TCR beta clonotypes restricted by HLA-C were the ones dominating the ex vivo response. Public TCR beta family frequency separated CMV-and-HLA carriers, including in an independent cohort.

This clonotype was seen only a few times. What it recognizes is unknown. TCRdb fed the reads into MiXCR, producing one record per CDR3 protein. The sample includes about a million distinct CDR3 sequences, roughly 30% of them seen just once. This sequence was found in a human donor in good health (CMV status not recorded). Some clones in this sample may be carry-over from other donors' samples. Here the sequenced sample was cultured CD8+ T cells from PBMCs, taken from culture after CMV antigen stimulation. The chain couples TRBV6-1 to TRBJ1-6; maybe TRBD1 (5 bases). CDR3 in DNA: TGTGCCAGCAGTGAAGCTCGGGGCCAACTCTATAATTCACCCCTCCACTTT. Its protein product is CASSEARGQLYNSPLHF.